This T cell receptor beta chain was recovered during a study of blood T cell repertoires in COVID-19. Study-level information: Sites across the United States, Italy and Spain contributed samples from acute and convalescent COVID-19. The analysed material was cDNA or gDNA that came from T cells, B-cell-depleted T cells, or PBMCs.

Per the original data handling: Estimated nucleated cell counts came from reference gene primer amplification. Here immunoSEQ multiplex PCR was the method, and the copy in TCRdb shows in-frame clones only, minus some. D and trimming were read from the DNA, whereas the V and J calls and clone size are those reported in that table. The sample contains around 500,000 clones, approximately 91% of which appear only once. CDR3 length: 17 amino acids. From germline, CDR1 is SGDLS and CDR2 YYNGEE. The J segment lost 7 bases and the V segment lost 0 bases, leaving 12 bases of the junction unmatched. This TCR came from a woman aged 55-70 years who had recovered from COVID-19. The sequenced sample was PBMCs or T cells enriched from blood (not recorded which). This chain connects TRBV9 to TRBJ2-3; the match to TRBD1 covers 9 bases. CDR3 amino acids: CASSVGLLTGGGNTQYF. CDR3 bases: TGTGCCAGCAGCGTAGGTCTCTTGACAGGGGGAGGAAATACGCAGTATTTT.